This T cell receptor (beta chain) was found in a study of T cell responses to AZD1222 COVID-19 vaccine listed by TCRdb under 2021. Background on the whole study: AZD1222 recipients with second doses at about 4 weeks or about 12 weeks were pooled, because spike-specific TCR depth and breadth did not differ between schedules. Trial participants were enrolled into age subgroups of 18-55, 56-69 and 70-plus years, which contained 148, 28 and 57 TCR-sequenced participants, respectively. A total of just over 230 trial participants underwent TCR sequencing, of whom approximately 210 received two doses of AZD1222 and about 25 received two doses of the MenACWY control vaccine. What the research found in general, with its limitations: The 56-69-year group was small, and its depth increase did not reach significance, likely because of low power. Conclusions about previously exposed vaccinees are limited, since just five or six AZD1222 recipients were seropositive for SARS-CoV-2 at baseline. Because no day 14 peak-response samples were available, repertoires were characterized only after the peak T cell response. Most participants were white British and females outnumbered males, and the authors suggested that clonal diversity may have been underestimated. Spike-specific TCR breadth and depth rose significantly after two AZD1222 doses compared with day 0 and with MenACWY recipients. Epitopes outside the regions mutated in the B.1.351 and B.1.1.7 variants were reportedly recognized by nearly half of the unique spike-specific TCRs. The vaccine-associated CD4 TCRs covered the entire spike protein, and the dominant responses fell in regions 160-218 and 743-854.

The CDR3 runs 11 amino acids, cysteine and phenylalanine included. The entry retains the CDR3 DNA only, 33 bases that are in frame from base 1. CDR1 and CDR2 were assigned from the germline V gene as SNHLY and FYNNEI. The CDR3 regions of human TCRbeta chains were analyzed by immunosequencing. The authors processed their data as follows. TCRs in the repertoires were matched against a reference library of SARS-CoV-2-specific TCRs that had been generated with the MIRA antigen-specificity platform. Breadth meant the fraction of unique TCRs that were SARS-CoV-2-associated, whereas depth meant the fraction of total T cells that were SARS-CoV-2-associated. Using the MIRA data, every spike-specific TCR was mapped to the spike region that the TCR reacted to and assigned to either a CD4 or a CD8 class. Log10-transformed breadth and depth values were compared by one-way ANOVA with Sidak's multiple comparisons tests. In its TCRdb copy, this immuneACCESS table keeps in-frame sequences only and misses some clones. Where compared with another copy, unresolved V genes explain less than half of these, and the others have no known cause. V and J calls and clone size are as listed in that table; D and trimming were resolved from the DNA. This sample lists around 130,000 clones; about 86% were detected once. Roughly an eighth of the sample is taken by the ten largest.

Read against the paper, the sample's time point label means: baseline before first vaccination. The vaccinee samples were drawn from two UK trials, COV001 and COV002, one of which was a single-blind randomized controlled phase 2/3 trial testing AZD1222 (ChAdOx1 nCoV-19) in healthy adults. For TCRbeta chain sequencing, PBMC samples were collected from trial participants at day 0 and at day 28 after the second dose. About this clone: There is no known antigen for this receptor. The junction differs from germline at one of its ends, possibly a read error.

The sample here was peripheral blood, taken on day 0 of AZD1222 vaccination. The chain couples TRBV2 to TRBJ2-1; no D gene is confidently identified. The clonotype originates from an adult in good health. The DNA sequence reads TGTGCCAGCAGTCCCTACGATGAGCAGTTCTTC. Its coded protein is CASSPYDEQFF.